This entry lists 8 T cell receptor beta chains sequenced from one sample in a study of read filtering for tumor transcriptome and immune sequencing. This library used around 400 ng RNA and molecular barcoded adaptors spanning alpha/delta and beta/gamma chains. TCRdb analysed the reads with MiXCR anew, one entry per CDR3 protein. The table lists 40,000 or so distinct CDR3 sequences, roughly 15% of them singletons, with about 26% in the top ten. The sequenced sample consisted of a population of CD138-negative cells sorted from bone marrow. The receptors come from a donor at least 40 years old with multiple myeloma.

This clonotype was seen at least ten times. The chain recombines TRBV3-1 with TRBJ1-2; D not resolved. The CDR3 runs to 16 residues. Trimming took 2 bases from V and 7 from J, leaving 20 bases between them. Looked up from germline, CDR1 is LGHDT and CDR2 is YNNKEL (reference sequence). This CDR3 reads CASSQSGGWETSGYTF. In DNA form, the CDR3 reads TGTGCCAGCAGCCAATCTGGAGGCTGGGAGACGTCTGGCTACACCTTC.

This clonotype appeared many times. The gene calls are TRBV12-3 or TRBV12-4 and TRBJ1-2; a weak D match, TRBD1 (6 bases). The CDR3 consists of 13 residues. V was cut by 3 bases and J by 7 bases, with 12 bases left in between. The CDR3 spells CASSFPGGRGYTF. The CDR3 nucleotides read TGTGCCAGCAGTTTCCCCGGGGGCCGTGGCTACACCTTC.

This clonotype has at least ten counts. This chain joins TRBV19 and TRBJ2-2; D is unclear. Germline assignment: CDR1 LNHDA and CDR2 SQIVND (reference sequence). Trimming removed 3 bases from V and 7 bases from J, with 9 bases in between. CDR3 size: 13 residues. The CDR3 loop is CASSIDVGGELFF. The CDR3 nucleotides are TGTGCCAGTAGTATCGACGTCGGCGGGGAGCTGTTTTTT.

Many counts were recorded for this clonotype. The genes are TRBV20-1 and TRBJ2-4; D is possibly TRBD2 (6 bases). The V and J ends lost 6 bases and 1 base respectively, with 13 bases between them. This CDR3 has 14 amino acids. Per the germline V gene, CDR1 is DFQATT and CDR2 is SNEGSKA (reference sequence). CDR3 DNA sequence: TGCAGTGCCGATATTGGAGGGGCCAAAAACATTCAGTACTTC. This codes for CSADIGGAKNIQYF.

This clonotype was detected only once. The V and J genes are TRBV6-2 or TRBV6-3 and TRBJ1-5; D might be TRBD1 (5 bases). Germline assignment: CDR1 MNHEY and CDR2 SVGEGT. This CDR3 spans 18 amino acids. Trimming left V 0 bases short and J 3 bases short, with 18 bases between. CDR3 nucleotide sequence: TGTGCCAGCAGTTACTCGAGCACAGGCTTTTCTAACAATCAGCCCCAGCATTTT. Protein sequence: CASSYSSTGFSNNQPQHF.

This clonotype was observed at least ten times. The V and J genes are TRBV5-1 and TRBJ2-5, with D possibly TRBD2 on 5 matching bases. The length of the CDR3 is 15 residues. V lost 0 bases, J lost 1 base, and 10 bases lay in between. Germline V gene lookup returns CDR1 SGHRS and CDR2 YFSETQ. CDR3 amino acids: CASSLGLGIQETQYF. As DNA, the CDR3 is TGCGCCAGCAGCTTGGGACTCGGGATCCAAGAGACCCAGTACTTC.

This clonotype was picked up a small number of times. The J gene is TRBJ1-3, the V gene TRBV29-1, with 8 bases fitting TRBD1. This CDR3 has 16 residues. CDR1 and CDR2 (germline): SQVTM, ANQGSEA. V lost 4 bases, J lost 2 bases, and 10 bases stayed unmatched. CDR3 amino acids: CSVGTGTSKTGNTIYF. The DNA for the CDR3 is TGCAGCGTTGGGACAGGGACGTCGAAAACTGGAAACACCATATATTTT.

Details on this clonotype: The junction differs from germline at one of its ends, possibly a read error. The chain has TRBV28 and TRBJ1-5, with D perhaps matching TRBD1 (5 bases). This CDR3 has 15 amino acids. Germline CDR1 is MDHEN and CDR2 is SYDVKM. CDR3 nucleotides: TGTGCCAGCATCGGGGCGGAGGCGGAGGATCAGCCTCAGCATTTT. It is translated as CASIGAEAEDQPQHF.